What follows describes a single T cell receptor (beta chain). This specimen comes from a study of T cell responses to AZD1222 COVID-19 vaccine. Clones were sequenced by immunoSEQ multiplex PCR, and TCRdb holds only the in-frame ones, with some missing. The table lists more than 85,000 clones, 65% to 90% of them singletons. This CDR3 has 15 amino acids. The germline gives CDR1 SGHTS, CDR2 YDEGEE. V was pared by 4 bases and J by 6 bases, with 11 bases of the junction left unmatched. The sample consisted of peripheral blood, taken on day 0 of AZD1222 vaccination. The chain uses TRBV5-8 and TRBJ1-2, with 8 positions matching TRBD1. The receptor's source is an adult in good health. The CDR3 spells CASSTLFGQGDGYTF. CDR3 sequence (DNA): TGTGCCAGCAGCACTTTGTTCGGACAGGGAGATGGCTACACCTTC.